The present T cell receptor beta chain was sequenced within a study of blood T cells in healthy people across ages. Using a J-beta primer mix together with a sample-barcoded 5' primer, a second PCR was run for about 7 to 12 cycles. TCRdb ran MiXCR on the 5' RACE reads and lists one entry per CDR3 protein. The data hold about 1.4 million distinct CDR3 sequences, with almost 60% observed a single time. This receptor was identified in a man between 18 and 29 years old in good health. Source material: blood.

CDR3 DNA: TGCGCCAGCAGCCAAAAGGATGCGGTGAGCACAGATACGCAGTATTTT. Translating gives CASSQKDAVSTDTQYF. This chain links TRBV4-1 with TRBJ2-3, with D unresolved. V lost 2 bases to trimming and J lost 0 bases, with 12 bases between them. The CDR3 is 16 amino acids. Germline V CDR1 and CDR2: MGHRA, YSYEKL.